The clone carrying this TCR beta chain was detected only once. CDR3 length equals 16 residues. CDR1 KGHSH and CDR2 LQKENI come from the germline V gene. The junction had 7 bases not matched to a gene; V was cut back by 4 bases and J by 4 bases. The sample comes from a study of blood T cell repertoires in COVID-19. Using immunoSEQ multiplex PCR, the repertoire was profiled, and TCRdb retains in-frame clones only, with some absent. The sample lists about 71,000 clones, approximately 92% occurring once. The source of this sequence is a man aged 45 to 65 with active COVID-19. V and J are TRBV18 and TRBJ2-2; 9 nucleotides align to TRBD1. Sequencing input: peripheral blood. Here the CDR3 DNA reads TGTGCCAGCTCACACGGACAGGGGAGCGGCACCGGGGAGCTGTTTTTT. It yields the protein CASSHGQGSGTGELFF.